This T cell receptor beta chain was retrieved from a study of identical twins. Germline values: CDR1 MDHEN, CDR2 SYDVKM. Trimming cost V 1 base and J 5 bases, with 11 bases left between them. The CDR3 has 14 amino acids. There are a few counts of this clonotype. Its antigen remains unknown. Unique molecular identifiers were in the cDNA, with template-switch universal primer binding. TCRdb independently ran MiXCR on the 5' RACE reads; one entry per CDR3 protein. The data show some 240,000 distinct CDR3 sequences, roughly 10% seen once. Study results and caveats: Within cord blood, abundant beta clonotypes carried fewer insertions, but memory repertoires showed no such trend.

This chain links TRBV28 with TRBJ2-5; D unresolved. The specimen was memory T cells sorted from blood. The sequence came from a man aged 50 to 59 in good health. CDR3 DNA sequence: TGTGCCAGCAGTTTATTCCCGGGTGGGGAGACCCAGTACTTC. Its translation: CASSLFPGGETQYF.